This entry features one TCR beta chain sequence. What this receptor recognizes is not known. Base qualities are not at hand, and no much larger clone is one base apart. This sample was taken from a study of cytotoxic CD8 clonotypes in ibrutinib-treated CLL (TCRdb year 2021). About the study as a whole: In this cohort, 15 patients were treatment-naive and roughly ten were relapsed/refractory, while about 17 had unmutated IGHV. Partial responses were observed in 24 patients and complete responses in 2; after a median follow-up of 68 months, remission was maintained in about 15 patients and progression was observed in approximately 12. Response samples were obtained after a median of roughly 13 months of treatment, with a range of roughly 6 to 40 months. Samples averaged roughly 260,000 productive templates and 90,000 to 100,000 productive rearrangements. Longitudinal samples were available for about 30% of the roughly 86 trial participants. Cryopreserved peripheral blood mononuclear cells were obtained before treatment, at response, and at either sustained remission or disease progression.

A MiSeq instrument was used for deep resolution sequencing, which targeted depths ranging from 1 in 1 million up to 1 in 200,000 T cells, with coverage averaging 10x for each clonotype. The immunoSEQ hsTCRB Kit was used to generate TCR beta libraries. The authors' pipeline ran thus. The data were analyzed with ImmunoSEQ Analyzer and ImmunoSEQ Data Assistant, and V, D and J gene assignments followed IMGT definitions. Clonality was computed as one minus normalized Shannon entropy of productive rearrangement frequencies, ranging from 0 to 1. Public clonotype analysis was restricted to overrepresented clonotypes comprising at least 0.05% of each patient's repertoire. About a dozen repertoires from age-matched healthy donors, obtained from immuneACCESS, served as clonality controls. TCRdb's version of the immuneACCESS table is confined to in-frame rearrangements and falls short of the full clone set. An unresolved V gene accounts for under half of the shortfall where checked; the remainder is of unknown origin. V, J and clone size reflect that table, while D and trimming were determined from the DNA. The sample profile shows more than 300,000 clones; approximately 80% of them were found once. The biggest ten clones account for over 6.5% of the sample.

Findings and caveats that apply to the study as a whole: An increase in clonality was observed at ibrutinib response, with clonality remaining stable during sustained remission and falling back toward baseline at progression. Sampling times were not matched between sustained-remission and progressing patients, and lymph node repertoires were not studied. Public clonotypes were rare and either shrank or stayed stable during treatment, and the rise in clonality at ibrutinib response reflected expansion of private clonotypes. Baseline clonality was found to be higher than that of age-matched healthy donors and was strongly correlated with circulating CD8+ T-cell counts.

Germline trimming amounts to 4 bases on V and 6 bases on J, with 20 as the count of junction bases outside the gene matches. Including cysteine and phenylalanine, the CDR3 has 20 amino acids. The kept DNA is CDR3 alone, 60 bases in frame from the first base. The germline V gene yields SGHRS for CDR1 and YFSETQ for CDR2. For TCR beta library preparation, roughly 2.1 micrograms of genomic DNA were isolated from cryopreserved PBMCs. High-throughput TCR beta sequencing was performed on longitudinal blood samples from CLL patients receiving ibrutinib monotherapy. Patients were enrolled in a phase 2 open-label single-center ibrutinib monotherapy trial.

The V and J segments used are TRBV5-1 and TRBJ2-1, with TRBD2 identical over 12 junction bases. The TCR originated in a human donor with chronic lymphocytic leukemia. The sequencing here drew on PBMCs, taken before ibrutinib treatment. The DNA reads as follows: TGCGCCAGCAGCAGGCGAGGACTAGCGGGAACTCAACTAACTTTCAATGAGCAGTTCTTC. It translates as CASSRRGLAGTQLTFNEQFF.